Each of the 15 T cell receptor beta chains below was sequenced from the same sample in a study of patients and donors after allogeneic stem cell transplantation. One entry per CDR3 protein results from TCRdb running MiXCR on the RT-PCR reads. The table lists around 150,000 distinct CDR3 sequences, about two fifths of them singletons. What was sequenced was blood, either unsorted or a sorted T cell fraction (not recorded which). The receptor source for this set is a human donor who was either an allogeneic HSCT recipient or a stem cell or donor lymphocyte infusion donor (not recorded which). It is not recorded whose cells these are; they may come from a transplant donor.

This chain uses TRBV18 with TRBJ1-1, with D uncertain. The V end was cut by 2 bases, the J end by 3 bases, with 19 bases between. In germline, CDR1 is KGHSH, CDR2 LQKENI. CDR3 size: 17 residues. This CDR3 is CASSPLSPGLRDTEAFF. Written as DNA, the CDR3 is TGTGCCAGCTCACCATTATCCCCCGGCCTTAGGGACACTGAAGCTTTCTTT.

Details on this clonotype: Its ends do not fully match the called genes, so a read error is possible. V gene TRBV7-7 combines with J gene TRBJ2-1; TRBD2 is a possible D gene (5 bases). Germline values: CDR1 SSHAT, CDR2 FNYEAQ (reference sequence). The CDR3 is made up of 13 amino acids. The CDR3 DNA is TGTGCTAGCAGCTCGGGGTTACCCAATGAGCAGTTCTTC. Amino acids: CASSSGLPNEQFF.

The V call is TRBV5-8, the J call TRBJ2-5; either TRBD1 or TRBD2 may supply D (5 bases each). Trimming removed 2 bases from V and 6 bases from J, with 14 bases in between. This CDR3 has 14 residues. CDR1 is SGHTS, CDR2 YDEGEE, per germline. The CDR3 DNA sequence: TGTGCCAGCAGCTTAACCGGGGCTCGAAAGACCCAGTACTTC. This translates into CASSLTGARKTQYF.

In this sample, this clonotype turned up a few times. The chain employs TRBV24-1 and TRBJ1-1; 7 bases are shared with TRBD1. The CDR3 totals 15 residues. The junction had 11 bases not matched to a gene; V was cut back by 10 bases and J by 1 base. CDR1 KGHDR and CDR2 SFDVKD come from the germline V gene. This chain's CDR3 is CATSTGEGWNTEAFF. CDR3 bases: TGTGCCACTAGTACAGGGGAGGGGTGGAACACTGAAGCTTTCTTT.

V is TRBV27 and J is TRBJ1-1; D call uncertain. Germline lookup yields CDR1 MNHEY and CDR2 SMNVEV (reference sequence). V was trimmed by 3 bases and J by 0 bases, leaving 5 bases between them. The CDR3 extends over 13 amino acids. Here the CDR3 DNA reads TGTGCCAGCAGTTTCAGAATGAACACTGAAGCTTTCTTT. Amino acids: CASSFRMNTEAFF.

The J gene is TRBJ2-2, the V gene TRBV15; tentatively, D is TRBD1 (6 bases). The germline gives CDR1 LNHNV, CDR2 YYDKDF (reference sequence). Trimming left V 6 bases short and J 2 bases short, with 10 bases between. This CDR3 region has 14 residues. CDR3 region: CATRQGSNTGELFF. In DNA, the CDR3 is TGTGCCACCAGACAGGGTAGCAACACCGGGGAGCTGTTTTTT.

This sequence joins TRBV2 and TRBJ1-4; D unresolved. V was cut by 6 bases and J by 8 bases, with 22 bases left in between. There are 16 residues in the CDR3. CDR1 and CDR2 (germline): SNHLY, FYNNEI. For the CDR3, the DNA is TGTGCCAGCAGGGCAAAGGACGGCCGACTAAGGGAAAAACTGTTTTTT. Its protein product is CASRAKDGRLREKLFF. The complete variable domain, with remaining parts taken from reference TRBV2 and TRBJ1-4, reads EPEVTQTPSHQVTQMGQEVILRCVPISNHLYFYWYRQILGQKVEFLVSFYNNEISEKSEIFDDQFSVERPDGSNFTLKIRSTKLEDSAMYFCASRAKDGRLREKLFFGSGTQLSVL.

The chain is built from TRBV20-1 and TRBJ2-1; no reliable D call. The V gene's germline CDR1 is DFQATT and CDR2 SNEGSKA (reference sequence). The length of the CDR3 is 11 residues. With 2 bases removed from V and 15 bases from J, the gap between germline ends came to 14 bases. Here the CDR3 DNA reads TGCAGTGCTAGATACGGCAGCCCGCGGTTCTTC. Translating it yields CSARYGSPRFF.

The V and J genes are TRBV9 and TRBJ2-1, with D perhaps matching TRBD2 (7 bases). Trimming pared 0 bases from V and 2 bases from J, leaving 15 bases between. The CDR3 sequence is 17 residues long. Germline V lookup: CDR1 SGDLS, CDR2 YYNGEE. CDR3 sequence reads: CASSVDGGRRTYNEQFF. CDR3 sequence (DNA): TGTGCCAGCAGCGTAGACGGGGGGCGCAGAACCTACAATGAGCAGTTCTTC.

J is TRBJ1-2 and V is TRBV25-1; D perhaps matches TRBD1 (5 bases). V was clipped by 5 bases and J by 6 bases, with 13 bases between them. The CDR3 has 13 residues. Germline V gene sequence: CDR1 MGHDK, CDR2 SYGVNS. The CDR3 loop reads CASSPRRGDGYTF. CDR3 DNA sequence: TGTGCCAGCAGTCCCAGACGGGGCGATGGCTACACCTTC.

The chain carries TRBV2 and TRBJ2-5; maybe TRBD1 (6 bases). Trimming shortened V by 6 bases and J by 5 bases, and 16 bases separated the two germline ends. This CDR3 spans 14 amino acids. Germline assignment: CDR1 SNHLY and CDR2 FYNNEI. The chain's CDR3 is CASSHGTQGETQYF. As DNA, the CDR3 is TGTGCCAGCAGCCACGGGACCCAGGGGGAGACCCAGTACTTC.

J is TRBJ1-2 and V is TRBV6-1; D remains unclear. The V gene's germline CDR1 is MNHNS and CDR2 SASEGT. There are 15 residues in the CDR3. Deletions cut 5 bases from V and 3 bases from J, with 16 bases between. CDR3 residues: CASSTTEAGDYGYTF. The CDR3, as DNA: TGTGCCAGCAGTACGACGGAGGCCGGGGACTATGGCTACACCTTC.

In its sample, this clonotype was seen a few times. The V gene is TRBV7-2, the J gene TRBJ1-1, with D unresolved. V dropped 4 bases and J dropped 0 bases, with 9 bases sitting between them. Germline loops: CDR1 SGHTA, CDR2 FQGNSA. The CDR3 has 14 amino acids. The CDR3 sequence: CASSSNRVNTEAFF. In DNA, the CDR3 is TGTGCCAGCAGCTCCAATCGGGTGAACACTGAAGCTTTCTTT.

The chain couples TRBV20-1 to TRBJ2-2; either TRBD1 or TRBD2 may fit D (6 bases each). Trimming shortened V by 6 bases and J by 1 base, and 12 bases separated the two germline ends. Looked up from germline, CDR1 is DFQATT and CDR2 is SNEGSKA (reference sequence). This CDR3 comprises 14 residues. The CDR3 sequence is CSADEGGNTGELFF. Written as DNA, the CDR3 is TGCAGTGCCGATGAGGGGGGGAACACCGGGGAGCTGTTTTTT.

This clonotype has more than one count but fewer than ten. The chain is built from TRBV20-1 and TRBJ1-1; D call uncertain. Germline assignment: CDR1 DFQATT and CDR2 SNEGSKA (reference sequence). The CDR3 spans 14 residues. V gave up 0 bases and J gave up 1 base, with 9 bases separating them. CDR3 sequence: CSARDRLTNTEAFF. In DNA, the CDR3 is TGCAGTGCTAGAGACAGACTTACGAACACTGAAGCTTTCTTT.